This TCR beta chain was identified in a study of cytomegalovirus exposure and HLA in healthy donors. This CDR3 has 17 residues. Germline CDR1 reads LGHNA; CDR2 reads YNFKEQ. The V end lost 1 base, the J end lost 3 bases, and 19 bases lay between the germline ends. This clone has only one observation. PCR involved 60 Vbeta and 13 Jbeta primers. Libraries were prepared by immunoSEQ multiplex PCR; TCRdb keeps only in-frame clonotypes and omits some of them. The data contain 150,000 or so clones, about 81% of them singletons. The source is a man under 40 in good health and CMV-seronegative. Sequenced: PBMCs. V gene TRBV4-2 combines with J gene TRBJ2-7; D not certain. CDR3 nucleotide sequence: TGTGCCAGCAGCCAAGCCGAAAGCCTCGACGGAGTCTACGAGCAGTACTTC. This encodes CASSQAESLDGVYEQYF.